These 8 T cell receptor beta chains originate from one sample sequenced in a study of tumor-infiltrating lymphocytes in primary liver carcinoma. For each extraction, RNA and DNA were obtained together from roughly 20-30 mg of unsorted bulk tissue. Researchers generated TCR beta cDNA from approximately 500 ng of total RNA, relying on a constant-region primer. A slightly modified ARM-PCR protocol with three nested multiplex PCR rounds produced these TCR beta libraries. Each of the first two PCR rounds ran nine to ten cycles with TRBV1-TRBV30 forward and C-beta reverse primers. TCRdb itself ran the multiplex PCR reads through MiXCR, one entry per CDR3 protein. The table includes fewer than 75,000 distinct CDR3 sequences, less than 75% detected once. Input material: liver tumor tissue from sampling region 2. Stated subset: tumor region T2, inferior pole. The receptors derive from a man aged 35-49 years with primary liver carcinoma and hepatitis B virus infection.

The rearrangement joins TRBV6-2 or TRBV6-3 to TRBJ1-5; tentatively, D is TRBD1 (5 bases). Germline V gene lookup returns CDR1 MNHEY and CDR2 SVGEGT. The CDR3 length is 19 residues. CDR3 loop: CGNSYNSREGFIGGQPQHF. The CDR3 nucleotides are TGTGGCAACAGTTACAACTCCCGCGAGGGGTTTATCGGTGGTCAGCCCCAGCATTTT.

V and J are TRBV12-3 or TRBV12-4 and TRBJ1-2, with TRBD1 identical over 10 bases. This CDR3 contains 15 residues. In DNA form, the CDR3 reads TGTACTAGCAGCCTCGGACAGGGGGTAAACTATGGCTACACCTTC. As protein: CTSSLGQGVNYGYTF.

This clonotype was recorded only once. Since no conserved phenylalanine or tryptophan closes the CDR3, a read error is the likely cause. The chain joins TRBV11-2 to TRBJ2-5, with TRBD1 matching over 8 bases. The CDR3 runs 16 residues. V was pared by 2 bases and J by 5 bases, with 10 bases of the junction left unmatched. Germline V gives CDR1 SGHAT, CDR2 FQNNGV. CDR3 sequence: CASSLTAGGSVETQYL. DNA of the CDR3: TGTGCCAGCAGCTTAACGGCAGGGGGCTCGGTGGAGACCCAGTACTTA.

The chain is built from TRBV10-2 and TRBJ1-6; TRBD1 matches 7 bases. J gave up 8 bases and V 6 bases, and 10 bases lay outside the gene matches. The CDR3 loop spans 15 amino acids. CDR1 WSHSY and CDR2 SAAADI come from the germline V gene. This CDR3 is CASSHRTGVDSPLHF. The CDR3 bases are TGCGCCAGCAGCCACCGGACAGGTGTCGATTCACCCCTCCACTTT.

The V gene is TRBV29-1, the J gene TRBJ2-5, with TRBD1 matching 10 bases. CDR3 length equals 15 residues. Germline lookup yields CDR1 SQVTM and CDR2 ANQGSEA. V trimming: 4 bases; J trimming: 4 bases; junction bases outside the gene matches: 9. CDR3 protein: CSVVRDRGRTETQYF. DNA of the CDR3: TGCAGCGTTGTAAGGGACAGGGGTAGGACAGAGACCCAGTACTTC. Complete variable domain (other parts from reference TRBV29-1 and TRBJ2-5): SAVISQKPSRDICQRGTSLTIQCQVDSQVTMMFWYRQQPGQSLTLIATANQGSEATYESGFVIDKFPISRPNLTFSTLTVSNMSPEDSSIYLCSVVRDRGRTETQYFGPGTRLLVL.

This clonotype came up once. The rearrangement uses TRBV14 and TRBJ1-5; TRBD2 is a possible D gene (5 bases). With the DNA end fitting TRBJ2-3 better, the J assignment may be wrong. CDR3 length equals 13 residues. Germline V gives CDR1 SGHDN, CDR2 FVKESK. This chain's CDR3 is CASSQGRDQPQYF. The DNA of the CDR3 is TGTGCCAGCAGCCAAGGACGGGATCAGCCCCAGTATTTT.

This clonotype occurred once. At one end the junction does not follow the germline gene, possibly because of a read error. The CDR3 bases are TGTGCCAGCTCACCACCGCACCTCTCCTACGAGCTGTATTTC. Translating it yields CASSPPHLSYELYF. The gene calls are TRBV18 and TRBJ2-7, with D uncertain. CDR1 is KGHSH, CDR2 LQKENI, per germline. The CDR3 totals 14 residues.

This clonotype was counted at least ten times. V gene TRBV6-1 combines with J gene TRBJ2-7, with 11 bases matching TRBD2. Trimming at V came to 4 bases and at J to 3 bases, leaving 2 bases not matched to a gene. Germline CDR1 is MNHNS and CDR2 is SASEGT. The CDR3 loop spans 14 amino acids. CDR3 sequence: CASSAGLAGYEQYF. CDR3 bases: TGTGCCAGCAGTGCAGGACTAGCGGGCTACGAGCAGTACTTC.